This T cell receptor beta chain was observed in a study of blood T cells in healthy people across ages. Study conclusions and caveats: Significant beta diversity loss was already apparent by age approximately 36, declining roughly linearly. It was found that TCR beta diversity correlated strongly with the percentage of naive T cells. Nothing was known about donor CMV status, and this possibly confounded expanded clonotype changes.

Then a second PCR, running roughly 6 to 11 cycles, was carried out with a sample-barcoded 5' primer and a J-beta primer mix. TCRdb independently ran MiXCR on the 5' RACE reads; one entry per CDR3 protein. Seen here are some 1,500,000 distinct CDR3 sequences, approximately 43% observed once, and the top ten hold more than 4%. The donors, all healthy, were Caucasians living in Russia, aged roughly 6 to 100. In the case of this clonotype: What it recognizes is unknown.

Germline V lookup: CDR1 SGHRS, CDR2 YFSETQ. Trimming took 1 base from V and 2 from J; bases not matched to a gene: 10. The CDR3 runs 18 residues. The sample was blood. V and J are TRBV5-1 and TRBJ1-1; TRBD1 aligns across 11 bases. The clonotype originates from a woman between 18 and 30 years old in good health. The CDR3 here is CASSLLGGQGVLNTEAFF. The DNA for the CDR3 is TGCGCCAGCAGCTTGCTTGGGGGACAGGGGGTCTTAAACACTGAAGCTTTCTTT.